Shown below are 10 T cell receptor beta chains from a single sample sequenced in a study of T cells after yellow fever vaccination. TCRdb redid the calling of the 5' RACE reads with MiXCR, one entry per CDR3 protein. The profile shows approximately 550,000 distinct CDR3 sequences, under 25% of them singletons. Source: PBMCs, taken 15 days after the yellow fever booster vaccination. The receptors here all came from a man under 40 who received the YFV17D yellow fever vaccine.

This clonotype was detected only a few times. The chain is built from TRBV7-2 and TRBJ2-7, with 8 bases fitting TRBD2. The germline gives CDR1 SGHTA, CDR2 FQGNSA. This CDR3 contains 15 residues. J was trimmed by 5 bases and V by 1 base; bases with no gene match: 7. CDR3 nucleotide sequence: TGTGCCAGCAGCTTAGAATACGGGAGGGCCCACGAGCAGTACTTC. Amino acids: CASSLEYGRAHEQYF. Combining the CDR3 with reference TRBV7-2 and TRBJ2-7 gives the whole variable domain GAGVSQSPSNKVTEKGKDVELRCDPISGHTALYWYRQSLGQGLEFLIYFQGNSAPDKSGLPSDRFSAERTGGSVSTLTIQRTQQEDSAVYLCASSLEYGRAHEQYFGPGTRLTVT.

Here the CDR3 reads CASSLGIGGSQETQYF. The CDR3 nucleotides read TGTGCCAGCAGTTTGGGTATTGGCGGGAGTCAAGAGACCCAGTACTTC. This chain uses TRBV12-3 or TRBV12-4 with TRBJ2-5, with 7 bases aligning to TRBD2. Trimming took 3 bases from V and 2 from J; bases not matched to a gene: 9. The CDR3 has 16 residues.

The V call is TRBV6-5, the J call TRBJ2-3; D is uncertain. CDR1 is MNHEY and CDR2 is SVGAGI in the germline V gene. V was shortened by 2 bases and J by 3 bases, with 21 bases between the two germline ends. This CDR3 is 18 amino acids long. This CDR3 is CASSYRRRSKDPTDTQYF. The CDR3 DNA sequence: TGTGCCAGCAGTTACCGACGGCGATCCAAAGATCCGACAGATACGCAGTATTTT.

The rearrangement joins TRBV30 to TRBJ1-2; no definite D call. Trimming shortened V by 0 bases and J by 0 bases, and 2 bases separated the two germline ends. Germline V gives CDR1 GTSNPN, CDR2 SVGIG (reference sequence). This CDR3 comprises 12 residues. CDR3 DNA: TGTGCCTGGAGTGTATCTAACTATGGCTACACCTTC. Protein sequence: CAWSVSNYGYTF.

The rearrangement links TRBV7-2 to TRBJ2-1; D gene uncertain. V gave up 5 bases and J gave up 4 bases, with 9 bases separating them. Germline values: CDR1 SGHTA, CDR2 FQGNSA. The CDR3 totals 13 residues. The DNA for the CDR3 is TGTGCCAGCAGCGCGGTCCAGTACAATGAGCAGTTCTTC. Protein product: CASSAVQYNEQFF.

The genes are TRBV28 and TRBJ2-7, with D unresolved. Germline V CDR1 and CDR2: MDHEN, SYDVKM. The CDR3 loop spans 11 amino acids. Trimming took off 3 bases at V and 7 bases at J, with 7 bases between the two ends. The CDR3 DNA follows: TGTGCCAGCAGTTTGAAGCTGGAGCAGTACTTC. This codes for CASSLKLEQYF.

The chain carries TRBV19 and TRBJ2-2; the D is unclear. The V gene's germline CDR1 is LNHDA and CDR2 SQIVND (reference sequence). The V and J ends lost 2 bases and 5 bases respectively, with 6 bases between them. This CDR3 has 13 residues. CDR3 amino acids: CASSIRRTGELFF. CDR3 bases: TGTGCCAGTAGTATACGTCGGACCGGGGAGCTGTTTTTT.

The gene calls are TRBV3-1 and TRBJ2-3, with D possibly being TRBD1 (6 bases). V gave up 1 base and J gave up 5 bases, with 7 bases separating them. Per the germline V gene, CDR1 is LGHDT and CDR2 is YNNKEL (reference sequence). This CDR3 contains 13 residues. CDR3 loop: CASSQGGGDTQYF. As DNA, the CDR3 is TGTGCCAGCAGCCAAGGAGGGGGAGATACGCAGTATTTT.

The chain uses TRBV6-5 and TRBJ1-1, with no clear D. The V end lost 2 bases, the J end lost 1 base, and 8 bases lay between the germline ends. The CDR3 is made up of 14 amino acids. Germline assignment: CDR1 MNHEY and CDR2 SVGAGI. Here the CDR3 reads CASSYVDTNTEAFF. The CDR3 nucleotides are TGTGCCAGCAGTTACGTGGATACGAACACTGAAGCTTTCTTT.

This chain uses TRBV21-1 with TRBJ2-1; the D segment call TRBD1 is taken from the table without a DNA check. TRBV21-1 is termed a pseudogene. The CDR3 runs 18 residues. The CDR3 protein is CASSAWGRQGDSYNEQFF. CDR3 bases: TGTGCCAGCAGCGCTTGGGGGAGACAGGGCGACTCCTACAATGAGCAGTTCTTC.